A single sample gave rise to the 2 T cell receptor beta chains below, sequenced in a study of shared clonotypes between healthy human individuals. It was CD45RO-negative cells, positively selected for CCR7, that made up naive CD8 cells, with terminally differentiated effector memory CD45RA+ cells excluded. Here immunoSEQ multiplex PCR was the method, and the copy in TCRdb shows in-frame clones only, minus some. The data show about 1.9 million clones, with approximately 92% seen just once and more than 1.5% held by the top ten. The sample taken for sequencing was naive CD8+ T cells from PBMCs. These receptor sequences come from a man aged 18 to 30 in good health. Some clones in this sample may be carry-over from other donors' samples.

CDR3 residues: CAWAGTERNYNEQFF. Written as DNA, the CDR3 is TGTGCCTGGGCTGGGACAGAACGTAACTACAATGAGCAGTTCTTC. The chain employs TRBV30 and TRBJ2-1; TRBD1 agrees at 7 bases. With V trimmed by 5 bases and J by 3 bases, 10 bases remained unmatched. The CDR3 has 15 amino acids. Germline V gene sequence: CDR1 GTSNPN, CDR2 SVGIG (reference sequence).

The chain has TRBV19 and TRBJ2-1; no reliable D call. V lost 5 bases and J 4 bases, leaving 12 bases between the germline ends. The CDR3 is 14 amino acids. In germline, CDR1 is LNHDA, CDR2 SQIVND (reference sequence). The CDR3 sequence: CASSGRARYNEQFF. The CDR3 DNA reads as TGTGCCAGTAGTGGAAGAGCGCGGTACAATGAGCAGTTCTTC.